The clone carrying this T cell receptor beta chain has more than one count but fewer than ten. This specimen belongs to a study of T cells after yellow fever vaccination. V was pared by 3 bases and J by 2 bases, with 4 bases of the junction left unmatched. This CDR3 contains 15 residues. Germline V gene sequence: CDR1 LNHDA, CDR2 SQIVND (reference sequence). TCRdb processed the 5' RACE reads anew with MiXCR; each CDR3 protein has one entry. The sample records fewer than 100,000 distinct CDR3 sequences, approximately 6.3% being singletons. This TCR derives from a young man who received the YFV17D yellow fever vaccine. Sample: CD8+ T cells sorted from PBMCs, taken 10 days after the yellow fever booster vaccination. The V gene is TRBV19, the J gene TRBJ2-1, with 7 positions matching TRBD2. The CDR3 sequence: CASSISSGAYNEQFF. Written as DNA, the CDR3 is TGTGCCAGTAGTATTTCTAGCGGAGCCTACAATGAGCAGTTCTTC.